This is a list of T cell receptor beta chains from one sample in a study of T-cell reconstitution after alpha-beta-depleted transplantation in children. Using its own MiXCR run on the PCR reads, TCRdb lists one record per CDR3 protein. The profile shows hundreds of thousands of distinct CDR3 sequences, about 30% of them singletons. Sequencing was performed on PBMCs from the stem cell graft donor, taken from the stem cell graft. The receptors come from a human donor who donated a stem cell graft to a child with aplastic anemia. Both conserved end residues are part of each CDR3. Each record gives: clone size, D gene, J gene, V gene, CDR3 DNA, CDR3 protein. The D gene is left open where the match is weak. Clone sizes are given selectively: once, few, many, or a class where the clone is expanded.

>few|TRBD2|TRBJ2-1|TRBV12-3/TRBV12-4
TGTGCCAGCAGATTAGCGGGAGGGCCGAGGAATGAGCAGTTCTTC
CASRLAGGPRNEQFF
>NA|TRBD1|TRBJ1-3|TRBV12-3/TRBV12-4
TGTGCCAGCGCAATTGCAGGACAGGGAAGGCGAAACACCATATATTTT
CASAIAGQGRRNTIYF
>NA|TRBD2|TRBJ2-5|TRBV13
TGTGCCAGCACCTTAAACCTAGCGGACCAAGAGACCCAGTACTTC
CASTLNLADQETQYF
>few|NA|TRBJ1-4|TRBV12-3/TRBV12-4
TGTGCCAGCAGTGTCACCGGGAAACCTAATGAAAAACTGTTTTTT
CASSVTGKPNEKLFF
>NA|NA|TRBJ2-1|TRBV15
TGTGCCACCAGCTCCTGGCAGGCCTACGGGAATGAGCAGTTCTTC
CATSSWQAYGNEQFF
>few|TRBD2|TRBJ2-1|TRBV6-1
TGTGCCAGCAGAGAAATCGGACTAGCGGATTACAATGAGCAGTTCTTC
CASREIGLADYNEQFF
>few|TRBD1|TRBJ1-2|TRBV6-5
TGTGCCAGCAGTTCCCGTGACAGGGGCCAGAACTATGGCTACACCTTC
CASSSRDRGQNYGYTF
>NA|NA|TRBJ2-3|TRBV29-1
TGCAGCGCGGGCACAGATACGCAGTATTTT
CSAGTDTQYF
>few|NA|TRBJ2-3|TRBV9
TGTGCCAGCAGCCCCCGGGGACCTAGCACAGATACGCAGTATTTT
CASSPRGPSTDTQYF
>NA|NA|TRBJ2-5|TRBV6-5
TGTGCCAGCAGTTACTCGGTGGGGGCCCAAGAGACCCAGTACTTC
CASSYSVGAQETQYF
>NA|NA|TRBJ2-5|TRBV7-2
TGTGCCAGCAGCTTCGGCCGTTCGGTAGAGACCCAGTACTTC
CASSFGRSVETQYF
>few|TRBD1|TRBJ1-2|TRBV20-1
TGCAGTGCCCGGGGGACAGGGTTAATGAACGGCTACACCTTC
CSARGTGLMNGYTF
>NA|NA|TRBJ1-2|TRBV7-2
TGTGCCAGCAGCTTAGGGAACCCTAACTATGGCTACACCTTC
CASSLGNPNYGYTF
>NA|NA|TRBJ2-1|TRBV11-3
TGTGCCAGCAGCCTCAGTAGGGGCGATGAGCAGTTCTTC
CASSLSRGDEQFF
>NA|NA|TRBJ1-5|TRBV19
TGTGCCAGTAGTATGGGCTGGGGTGGGAATCAGCCCCAGCATTTT
CASSMGWGGNQPQHF
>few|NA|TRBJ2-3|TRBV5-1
TGCGCCAGCAGCTTCTGGGGTCAGTCTGGGACAGATACGCAGTATTTT
CASSFWGQSGTDTQYF
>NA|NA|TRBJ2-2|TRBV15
TGTGCCACCAAATGGGGTGTCACCGGGGAGCTGTTTTTT
CATKWGVTGELFF
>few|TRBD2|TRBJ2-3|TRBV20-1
TGCAGCCTAGGGGGGCTAGCGGGAGGAGTTGGGGGAGATACGCAGTATTTT
CSLGGLAGGVGGDTQYF
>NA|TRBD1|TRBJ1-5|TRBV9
TGTGCCAGCAGCGCGACAGGGAACAATCAGCCCCAGCATTTT
CASSATGNNQPQHF
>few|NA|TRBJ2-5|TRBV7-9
TGTGCCAGCAGCTCACAGGGAGAAGAGACCCAGTACTTC
CASSSQGEETQYF
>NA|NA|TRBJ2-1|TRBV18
TGTGCCAGCTCACACTACCGTAGGGGGTACCATGAGCAGTTCTTC
CASSHYRRGYHEQFF
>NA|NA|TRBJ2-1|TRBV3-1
TGTGCCAGCAGTCCAGGGTTTGGGTCCTACAATGAGCAGTTCTTC
CASSPGFGSYNEQFF
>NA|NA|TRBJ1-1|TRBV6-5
TGTGCCAGCAGTTACACCACCGGGGGCCTGAACACTGAAGCTTTCTTT
CASSYTTGGLNTEAFF
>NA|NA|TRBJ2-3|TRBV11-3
TGTGCCAGCAGCCCGCGACGTAGAGGGATCCCAGATACGCAGTATTTT
CASSPRRRGIPDTQYF
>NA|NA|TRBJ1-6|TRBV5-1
TGCGCCAGCAGTTCGGGACCGTCCAATTCACCCCTCCACTTT
CASSSGPSNSPLHF
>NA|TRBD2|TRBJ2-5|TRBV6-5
TGTGCCAGCAGTTACTCCAGGACTAGCGGGTTGGGAGAGACCCAGTACTTC
CASSYSRTSGLGETQYF
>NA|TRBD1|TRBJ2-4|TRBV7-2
TGTGCCAGCAGCGAGGACAGGGCGGTAGCCAAAAACATTCAGTACTTC
CASSEDRAVAKNIQYF
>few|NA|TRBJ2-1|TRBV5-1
TGCGCCAGCAGCGTTCGAATGACTAGTGATCACTCCTACAATGAGCAGTTCTTC
CASSVRMTSDHSYNEQFF
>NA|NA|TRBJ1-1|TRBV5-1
TGCGCCAGCAGCCTGGACAGTGTGACTGAAGCTTTCTTT
CASSLDSVTEAFF
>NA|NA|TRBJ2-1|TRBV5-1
TGCGCCAGCAGCGTCCAGACTTTCTCCTACAATGAGCAGTTCTTC
CASSVQTFSYNEQFF
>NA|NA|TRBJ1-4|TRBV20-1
TGCAGTGCTAGATCAGGTGCAACTAATGAAAAACTGTTTTTT
CSARSGATNEKLFF
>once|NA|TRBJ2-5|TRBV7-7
TGTGCCAGCAGCCCAATATACAGGGAACAAGAGACCCAGTACTTC
CASSPIYREQETQYF
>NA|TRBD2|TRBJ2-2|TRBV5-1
TGCGCCAGCAGCTTGGTAGCGGGAGACCCCACCGGGGAGCTGTTTTTT
CASSLVAGDPTGELFF
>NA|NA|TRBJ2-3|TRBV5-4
TGTGCCAGCAGCCCTAAAGGCGCGGGAAGCACAGATACGCAGTATTTT
CASSPKGAGSTDTQYF
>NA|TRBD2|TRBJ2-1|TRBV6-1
TGTGCCAGCAGATCTGGCGGGAGTGGGTACAATGAGCAGTTCTTC
CASRSGGSGYNEQFF
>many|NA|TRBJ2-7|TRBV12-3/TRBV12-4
TGTGCCAGCAGCCCCACCGGGACACAATCCTACGAGCAGTACTTC
CASSPTGTQSYEQYF
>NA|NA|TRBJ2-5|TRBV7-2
TGTGCCAGCAGCTCAGGTGTACTAGGCCAGACCCAGTACTTC
CASSSGVLGQTQYF
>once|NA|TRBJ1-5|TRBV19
TGTGCCAGTAGTATGCCGGAGAGGGGACGGGGTCAGCCCCAGCATTTT
CASSMPERGRGQPQHF
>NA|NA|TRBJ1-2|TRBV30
TGTGCCTGGGGTCACGAGGGGTTTTTGGCTTACACCTTC
CAWGHEGFLAYTF
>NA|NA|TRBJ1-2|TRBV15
TGTGCCACCAGCAGAGACTTACAGGGAGAGGGCTACACCTTC
CATSRDLQGEGYTF
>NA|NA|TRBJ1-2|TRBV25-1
TGTGCCAGCAGTGAATACAGCTATGGCTACACCTTC
CASSEYSYGYTF
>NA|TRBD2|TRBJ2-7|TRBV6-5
TGTGCCAGCAGTTTATCCGGGACTAGCGGTGTTCCCCCCTACGAGCAGTACTTC
CASSLSGTSGVPPYEQYF
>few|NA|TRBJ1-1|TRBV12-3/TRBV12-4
TGTGCCAGCGCGAGGGGCGGGGGCACTGAAGCTTTCTTT
CASARGGGTEAFF
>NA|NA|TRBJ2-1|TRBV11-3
TGTGCCAGCAGCTTAAGCAGGAACTACAATGAGCAGTTCTTC
CASSLSRNYNEQFF
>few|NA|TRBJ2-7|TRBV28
TGTGCCAGCAGTTTACGGGCTAGCGTATCCTACGAGCAGTACTTC
CASSLRASVSYEQYF
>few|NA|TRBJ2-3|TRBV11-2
TGTGCCAGCAGCTTAGAGGAAGTATCAACTAGCACAGATACGCAGTATTTT
CASSLEEVSTSTDTQYF
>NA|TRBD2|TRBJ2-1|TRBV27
TGTGCCAGCTTTACGCGGACTAGCGGAGGACACTACAATGAGCAGTTCTTC
CASFTRTSGGHYNEQFF
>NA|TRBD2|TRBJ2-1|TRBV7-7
TGTGCCAGCAGCCCCAGGGCGGGAGTGGGGAATGAGCAGTTCTTC
CASSPRAGVGNEQFF
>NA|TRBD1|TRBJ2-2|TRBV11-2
TGTGCCAGCAGCGTTTGGGACAGGGATCCCGGGGAGCTGTTTTTT
CASSVWDRDPGELFF
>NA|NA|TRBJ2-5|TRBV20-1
TGCAGTGCTATTTTTCCGGGGACACAAGAGACCCAGTACTTC
CSAIFPGTQETQYF